This paragraph covers one T cell receptor (beta chain) sequence. As yet, its antigen is unknown. This sample was taken from a study of cytomegalovirus exposure and HLA in healthy donors. Study findings and constraints: Three chains linked to CMV were shown in vitro to be specific for CMV antigens. Subsequent analysis found a tendency for first-cohort TCR clusters to co-occur within the 120 or so validation repertoires. Using the classifier, cytomegalovirus status was reportedly diagnosed with high specificity and sensitivity.

The donors were members of the validation cohort comprising 120 subjects, separate from the roughly 730-subject first cohort. Libraries were prepared by immunoSEQ multiplex PCR; TCRdb keeps only in-frame clonotypes and omits some of them. In the table there are around 54,000 clones, around nine tenths of which are singletons. Looked up from germline, CDR1 is SGHTA and CDR2 is FQGTGA. CDR3 length: 17 residues. Trimming took 0 bases from V and 5 from J; bases not matched to a gene: 10. The chain combines TRBV7-3 with TRBJ2-1, with 7 bases lining up with TRBD2. The sample taken for sequencing was PBMCs. This TCR came from a woman younger than 30 in good health and CMV-seropositive. This chain's CDR3 is CASSLTGGLAANNEQFF. The CDR3 nucleotides are TGTGCCAGCAGCTTAACGGGTGGCCTAGCGGCGAACAATGAGCAGTTCTTC.